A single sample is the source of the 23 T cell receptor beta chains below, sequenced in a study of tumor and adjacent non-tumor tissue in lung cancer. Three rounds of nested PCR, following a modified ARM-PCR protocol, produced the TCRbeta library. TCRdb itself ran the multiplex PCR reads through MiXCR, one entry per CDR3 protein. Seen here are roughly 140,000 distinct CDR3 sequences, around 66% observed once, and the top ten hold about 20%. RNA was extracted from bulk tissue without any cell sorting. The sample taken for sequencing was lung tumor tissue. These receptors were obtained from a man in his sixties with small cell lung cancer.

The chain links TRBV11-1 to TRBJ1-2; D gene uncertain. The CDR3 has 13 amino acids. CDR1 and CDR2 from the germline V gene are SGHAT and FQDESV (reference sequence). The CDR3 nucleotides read TGTACCACCAGCCCCCATTTTGGCTATGGCTACACCTTC. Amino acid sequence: CTTSPHFGYGYTF.

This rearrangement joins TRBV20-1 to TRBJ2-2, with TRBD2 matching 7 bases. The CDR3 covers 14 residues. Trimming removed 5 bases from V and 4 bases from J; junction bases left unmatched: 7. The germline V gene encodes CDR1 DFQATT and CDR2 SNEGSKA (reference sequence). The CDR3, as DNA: TGCAGTGCTTATAACCCGGGAGGCACCGGGGAGCTGTTTTTT. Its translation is CSAYNPGGTGELFF.

The CDR3 DNA reads as TGCAGTGCCCCCCTAGCGGGCTACCAGGGAACCCAGTACTTC. This translates into CSAPLAGYQGTQYF. This sequence joins TRBV20-1 and TRBJ2-5; 8 nucleotides line up with TRBD2. Trimming removed 6 bases from V and 8 bases from J; junction bases left unmatched: 14. The germline gives CDR1 DFQATT, CDR2 SNEGSKA (reference sequence). The CDR3 spans 14 residues.

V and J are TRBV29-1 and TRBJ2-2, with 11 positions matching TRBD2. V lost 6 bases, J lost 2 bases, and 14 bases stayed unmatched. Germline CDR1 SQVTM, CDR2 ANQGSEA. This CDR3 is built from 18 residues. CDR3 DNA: TGCAGCGTGGGGGGACTAGCGGAACCCCCTCAAAACACCGGGGAGCTGTTTTTT. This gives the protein CSVGGLAEPPQNTGELFF.

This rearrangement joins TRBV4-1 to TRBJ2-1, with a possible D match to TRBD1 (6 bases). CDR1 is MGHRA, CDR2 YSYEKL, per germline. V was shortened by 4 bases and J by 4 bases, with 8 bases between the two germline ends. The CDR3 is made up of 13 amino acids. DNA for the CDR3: TGCGCCAGCAGCCGACAGGATTACAATGAGCAGTTCTTC. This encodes CASSRQDYNEQFF.

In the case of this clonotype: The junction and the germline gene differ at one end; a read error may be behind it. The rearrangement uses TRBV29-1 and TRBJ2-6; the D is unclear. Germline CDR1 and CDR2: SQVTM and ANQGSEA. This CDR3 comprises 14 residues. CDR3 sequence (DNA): TGCAGCGTTGATATGGGGTCTGGGGTCAACGTCCTGACTTTC. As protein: CSVDMGSGVNVLTF. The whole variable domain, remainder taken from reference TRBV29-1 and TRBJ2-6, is SAVISQKPSRDICQRGTSLTIQCQVDSQVTMMFWYRQQPGQSLTLIATANQGSEATYESGFVIDKFPISRPNLTFSTLTVSNMSPEDSSIYLCSVDMGSGVNVLTFGAGSRLTVL.

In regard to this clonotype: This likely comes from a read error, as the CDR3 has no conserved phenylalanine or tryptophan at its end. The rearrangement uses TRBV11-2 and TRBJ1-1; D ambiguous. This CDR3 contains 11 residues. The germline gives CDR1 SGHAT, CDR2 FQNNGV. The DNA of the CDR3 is TGTGCCAGCAGCCCGTTCACTGATGCTTTCTTA. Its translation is CASSPFTDAFL.

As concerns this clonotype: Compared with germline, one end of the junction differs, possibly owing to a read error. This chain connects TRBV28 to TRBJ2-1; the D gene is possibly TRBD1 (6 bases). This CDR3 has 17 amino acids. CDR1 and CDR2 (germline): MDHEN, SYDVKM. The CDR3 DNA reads TGTGCCAGCAATTCCCTGAGGGGGACAAGGTCTTACAATGAGCACTTCTTC. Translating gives CASNSLRGTRSYNEHFF. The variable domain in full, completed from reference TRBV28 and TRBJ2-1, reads DVKVTQSSRYLVKRTGEKVFLECVQDMDHENMFWYRQDPGLGLRLIYFSYDVKMKEKGDIPEGYSVSREKKERFSLILESASTNQTSMYLCASNSLRGTRSYNEHFFGPGTRLTVL.

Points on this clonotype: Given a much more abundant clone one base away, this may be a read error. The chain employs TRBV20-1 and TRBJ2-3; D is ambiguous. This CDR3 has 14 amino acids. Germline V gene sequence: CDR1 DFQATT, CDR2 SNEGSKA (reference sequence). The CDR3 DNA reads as TGCAATGCTAGATTTGGGTTACGTACAGATACGCAGTATTTT. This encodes CNARFGLRTDTQYF.

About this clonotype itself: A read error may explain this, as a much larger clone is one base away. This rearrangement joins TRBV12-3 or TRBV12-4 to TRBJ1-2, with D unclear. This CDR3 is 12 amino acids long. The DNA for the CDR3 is TGTGCCAGCAGCTTCGGGCCCTATGGCTACAGCTTC. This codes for CASSFGPYGYSF.

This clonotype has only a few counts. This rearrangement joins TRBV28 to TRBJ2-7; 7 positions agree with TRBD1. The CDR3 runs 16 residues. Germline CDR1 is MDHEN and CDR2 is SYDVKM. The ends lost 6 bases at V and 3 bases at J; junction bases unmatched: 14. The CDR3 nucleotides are TGTGCCAGCAGAAACCAGGACAGGCCACCTCTCTACGAGCAGTACTTC. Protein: CASRNQDRPPLYEQYF.

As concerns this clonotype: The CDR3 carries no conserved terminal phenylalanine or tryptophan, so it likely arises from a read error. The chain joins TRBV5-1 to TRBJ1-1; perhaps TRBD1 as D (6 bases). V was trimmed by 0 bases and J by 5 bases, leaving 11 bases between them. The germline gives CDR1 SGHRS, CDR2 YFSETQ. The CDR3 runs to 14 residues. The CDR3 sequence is CASSLESGVTEAFY. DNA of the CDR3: TGCGCCAGCAGCTTGGAATCAGGGGTTACTGAAGCTTTCTAT.

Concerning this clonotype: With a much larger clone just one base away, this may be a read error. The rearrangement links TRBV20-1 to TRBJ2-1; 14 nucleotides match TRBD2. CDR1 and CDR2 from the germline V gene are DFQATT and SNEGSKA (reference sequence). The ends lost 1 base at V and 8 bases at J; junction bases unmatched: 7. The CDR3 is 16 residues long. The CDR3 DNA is TGCAGTGCTAGAGCACCGACTAGCGGGGGGGCTGATGAGCAGTTCTTC. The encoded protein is CSARAPTSGGADEQFF.

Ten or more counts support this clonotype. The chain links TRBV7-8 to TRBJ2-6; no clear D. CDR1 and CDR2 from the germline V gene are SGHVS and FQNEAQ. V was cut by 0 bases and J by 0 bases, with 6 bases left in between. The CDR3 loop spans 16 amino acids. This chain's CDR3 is CASSLAGLSGANVLTF. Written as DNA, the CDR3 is TGTGCCAGCAGCTTAGCAGGTCTCTCTGGGGCCAACGTCCTGACTTTC.

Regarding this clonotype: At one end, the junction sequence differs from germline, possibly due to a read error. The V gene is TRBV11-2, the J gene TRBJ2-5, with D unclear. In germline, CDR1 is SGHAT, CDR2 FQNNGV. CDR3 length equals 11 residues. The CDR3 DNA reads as TGTGCTAGCAGCCTGCAAGTGACCCAACACTTC. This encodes CASSLQVTQHF.

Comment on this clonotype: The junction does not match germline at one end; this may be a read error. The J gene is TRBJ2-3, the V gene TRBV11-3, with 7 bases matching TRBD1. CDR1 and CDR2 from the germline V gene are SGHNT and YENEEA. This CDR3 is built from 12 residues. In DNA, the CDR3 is TGTGCCAGCACCTCCATCGGGACAGAGCAGTGTTTT. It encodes CASTSIGTEQCF.

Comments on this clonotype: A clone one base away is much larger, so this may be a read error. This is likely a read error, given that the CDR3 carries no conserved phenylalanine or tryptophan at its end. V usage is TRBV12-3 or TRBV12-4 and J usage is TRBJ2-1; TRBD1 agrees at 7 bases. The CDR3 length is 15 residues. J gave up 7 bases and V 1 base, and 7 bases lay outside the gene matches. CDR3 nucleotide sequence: TGTGCCAGCAGTTTAGGGGACAGTACAGGTAATGAGCAGTTCTTA. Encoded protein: CASSLGDSTGNEQFL.

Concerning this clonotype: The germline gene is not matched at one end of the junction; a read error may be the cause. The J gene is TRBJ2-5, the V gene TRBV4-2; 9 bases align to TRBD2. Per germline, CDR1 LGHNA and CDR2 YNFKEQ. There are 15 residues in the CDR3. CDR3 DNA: TGTGCCAGCAGCCAAGTCGCTAGCGGGGAAGAGAACCAGTACTTC. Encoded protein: CASSQVASGEENQYF.

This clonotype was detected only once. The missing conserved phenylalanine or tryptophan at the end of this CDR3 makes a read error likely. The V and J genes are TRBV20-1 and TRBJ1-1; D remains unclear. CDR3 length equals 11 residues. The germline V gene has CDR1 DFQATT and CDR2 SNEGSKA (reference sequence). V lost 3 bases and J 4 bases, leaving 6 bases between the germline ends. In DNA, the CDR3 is TGCAGTGCTAGGGACTGCACTGAAGCTTTCCTT. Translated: CSARDCTEAFL.

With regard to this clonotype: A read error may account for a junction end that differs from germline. CDR3 DNA: TGTGCCAGCAGGCTGTCGGGGACCGGGTCCCAACATTTT. Protein product: CASRLSGTGSQHF. The J gene is TRBJ1-5, the V gene TRBV28, with D possibly being TRBD1 (5 bases). The CDR3 covers 13 residues. Looked up from germline, CDR1 is MDHEN and CDR2 is SYDVKM.

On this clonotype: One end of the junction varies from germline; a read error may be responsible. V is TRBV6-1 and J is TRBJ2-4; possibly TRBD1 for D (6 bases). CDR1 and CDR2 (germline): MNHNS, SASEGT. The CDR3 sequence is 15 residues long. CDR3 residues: CASSVQGSAKTIQYF. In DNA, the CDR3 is TGTGCCAGCAGTGTACAGGGAAGTGCCAAAACCATTCAGTACTTC.

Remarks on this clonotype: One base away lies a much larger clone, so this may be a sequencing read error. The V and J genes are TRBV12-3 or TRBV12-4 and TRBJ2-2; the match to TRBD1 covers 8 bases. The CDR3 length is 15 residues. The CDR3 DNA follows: TGTGGCAGCAGTCCCCGACAGGGGTCCACCGGGGAGCTGTTTTTT. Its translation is CGSSPRQGSTGELFF.

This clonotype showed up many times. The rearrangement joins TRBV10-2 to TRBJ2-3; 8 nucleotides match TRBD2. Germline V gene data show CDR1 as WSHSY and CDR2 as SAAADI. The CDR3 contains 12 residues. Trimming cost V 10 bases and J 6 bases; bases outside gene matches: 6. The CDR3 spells CATGTRRDTQYF. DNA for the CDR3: TGCGCCACCGGGACTAGGAGGGATACGCAGTATTTT.